A selection of T cell receptor beta chains follows, all from one sample in a study of blood T cell repertoires in COVID-19. Generated by immunoSEQ multiplex PCR, the TCRdb table keeps only in-frame clones and is missing some. The sample has some 420,000 clones; over 75% are singletons. Sample: PBMCs or T cells enriched from blood (not recorded which). Source of these receptors: a man aged 25-45 years who had recovered from COVID-19. CDR3s leave out the opening cysteine and the closing phenylalanine or tryptophan. Fields, in order: J gene, V gene, CDR3 length, D gene, CDR3 protein. D genes are given only for firm matches.

>TRBJ2-3|TRBV7-3|14|TRBD2
ASSLLAGVGTDTQY
>TRBJ2-1|TRBV18|13|NA
ASSQRQATYNEQF
>TRBJ2-7|TRBV24-1|11|TRBD2
ATRLAGAYEQY
>TRBJ2-1|TRBV5-8|11|NA
ASSFTVVNEQF
>TRBJ2-7|TRBV7-8|15|TRBD2
ASSLGLAGAISYEQY
>TRBJ2-7|TRBV13|11|NA
ASSPRLGYEQY
>TRBJ2-1|TRBV12-3/TRBV12-4|11|NA
ASSLRGSDEQF
>TRBJ1-3|TRBV2|13|NA
ASTPLWDTDYTIY
>TRBJ1-5|TRBV5-1|12|NA
ASSTGQPDQPQH
>TRBJ1-5|TRBV10-3|13|NA
AISESGQNNQPQH
>TRBJ2-7|TRBV5-1|11|NA
ASSLGSGYEQY
>TRBJ2-4|TRBV6-5|14|TRBD2
ASSYSTTTSGRVLY
>TRBJ1-1|TRBV5-8|13|NA
ASSFDDRQNTEAF
>TRBJ1-2|TRBV28|11|NA
ASSFRASVGYT
>TRBJ2-4|TRBV29-1|13|TRBD1
SAGSGRTGGNIQY
>TRBJ1-2|TRBV7-9|15|NA
ASSLVGVQGANYGYT
>TRBJ2-5|TRBV20-1|17|TRBD2
SASKTSGSTARYQETQY
>TRBJ2-6|TRBV2|14|NA
ASTSGEGAGANVLT
>TRBJ2-3|TRBV5-4|13|TRBD1
ASSFGTGFTDTQY
>TRBJ2-7|TRBV20-1|10|NA
SASKDTYEQY
>TRBJ2-5|TRBV27|12|TRBD1
ASSFRTGTETQY
>TRBJ2-7|TRBV28|13|TRBD1
ASSQAQGLSYEQY
>TRBJ1-4|TRBV30|11|NA
AWSLRAWEKLF
>TRBJ2-1|TRBV3-1/TRBV3-2|12|NA
ASSPTRTVNEQF
>TRBJ1-2|TRBV24-1|12|NA
ATSDWRRDYGYT
>TRBJ2-5|TRBV18|11|TRBD1
ASSLGQEETQY
>TRBJ2-5|TRBV4-1|17|TRBD1
ASSQALNLRDRGQETQY
>TRBJ2-7|TRBV2|11|TRBD1
ASGDSDSYEQY
>TRBJ1-6|TRBV30|10|NA
ACSRRESPLH
>TRBJ1-1|TRBV28|13|NA
ASSSTGTANTEAF
>TRBJ2-1|TRBV3-1/TRBV3-2|10|NA
ASSHTGYEQF
>TRBJ2-4|TRBV4-2|15|TRBD2
ASSQDPSGSAKNIQY
>TRBJ2-7|TRBV3-1/TRBV3-2|11|TRBD1
ASTGTGFYEQY
>TRBJ1-4|TRBV7-9|17|NA
ASSFTPGGGGQNNEKLF
>TRBJ2-1|TRBV28|10|NA
ASSRKRNEQF
>TRBJ2-7|TRBV5-1|15|TRBD1
ASSFGLSGQGPYEQY
>TRBJ1-1|TRBV19|14|TRBD1
ASSPPGQGLNTEAF
>TRBJ2-5|TRBV27|11|TRBD2
ASQAGEFETQY
>TRBJ2-7|TRBV19|11|TRBD1
ASSKGQTYEQY
>TRBJ2-7|TRBV28|11|TRBD1
ASMGQGTYEQY
>TRBJ1-1|TRBV19|12|TRBD1
ASSRTRTGGEAF
>TRBJ2-4|TRBV4-1|15|NA
ASSQSRDVTAKNIQY
>TRBJ1-4|TRBV30|12|TRBD1
AWGTVATNEKLF
>TRBJ1-5|TRBV27|11|NA
ASSLGHNQPQH
>TRBJ2-3|TRBV6-5|14|NA
ASSYSAGIATDTQY
>TRBJ1-1|TRBV7-3|11|NA
ASSFTANTEAF
>TRBJ1-5|TRBV18|17|TRBD1
ASSPGLGQGANSGQPQH
>TRBJ2-1|TRBV2|10|TRBD2
ASSDSGDEQF
>TRBJ1-2|TRBV30|14|TRBD1
AWRPLGTGERHGYT
>TRBJ2-7|TRBV10-3|10|NA
AIRDISYEQY
>TRBJ1-2|TRBV7-9|12|TRBD1
ASSSGTGDYGYT
>TRBJ1-1|TRBV7-5|15|NA
VRSLLILREMNTEAF
>TRBJ1-1|TRBV2|13|NA
ASSETGRMNTEAF
>TRBJ1-1|TRBV7-8|9|NA
ASSLPGEAF
>TRBJ2-7|TRBV27|14|TRBD1
ASSLSVGTGVYEQY